Detailed here is one T cell receptor (beta chain). This clonotype was counted many times. It has no known antigen specificity. Base quality data are lacking; no much larger clone is found one base away. Ophthalmopathy patients had moderately to severely active disease, Clinical Activity Score of at least 3, NOSPECS grade of at least 4, and duration under 3 months. Exclusion was applied to patients with uncontrolled infections, other autoimmune diseases, pregnancy or lactation. Clinical symptoms, serum thyroxine and TRAb, thyroid ultrasound, and orbital computed tomography formed the basis for the diagnoses. PBMCs were isolated from 7.5 to 10 ml of fresh peripheral blood by Ficoll-Paque density gradient centrifugation. Trizol reagent was used to extract total RNA, and RNA quality was then checked on an Agilent 2100 Bioanalyzer. This sample is part of a study of T cells in Graves' hyperthyroidism and ophthalmopathy (dated by TCRdb to between 2018 and 2020). Broadly, across the study: Peripheral blood samples were taken at the time of initial diagnosis, prior to any treatment. A discovery cohort of roughly 96 patients, about 43 with Graves' ophthalmopathy and over 55 with stable Graves' hyperthyroidism, was used to find distinguishing TCR V-J signatures. An independent validation cohort of 18 to 20 hyperthyroidism patients and approximately 17 patients who later progressed to ophthalmopathy tested prospective prediction of ophthalmopathy. For training and testing, the 95 to 100 patients in the discovery cohort were randomly divided in a 7:3 ratio. Thyroid tissue and blood T-cell repertoires from more than 5 Graves' hyperthyroidism patients were also compared in the study. Following sampling, methimazole starting at 30 mg daily was given to hyperthyroidism patients, and high-dose intravenous methylprednisolone was given to ophthalmopathy patients. According to the paper, TCR Vbeta CDR3 sequencing was carried out on more than 120 peripheral blood samples, which came from 40 to 45 ophthalmopathy, 70 to 80 hyperthyroidism and some 17 progressor patients. General conclusions and limits of the study: In cross-validation, a model built on a 13 V-J signature told ophthalmopathy apart from stable hyperthyroidism with 87.88% sensitivity and roughly 83% specificity, and in testing the same model reached 80%/75%. Most expanded thyroid clonotypes (frequency above 0.001) were also detected in blood, a finding suggesting that blood repertoires may reflect thyroid immune responses. During validation, the model predicted progression to ophthalmopathy a median of approximately six months ahead of onset, with almost 71% sensitivity and about 75% specificity. Sample size was not statistically predetermined, and investigators were not blinded to group allocation.

TCR beta CDR3 regions were amplified from RNA transcripts. A first-round RT-PCR of the TCR CDR3 used the HTBI primer set with the Qiagen OneStep RT-PCR kit. The libraries were constructed in a second round of multiplex PCR and then size-selected and purified. Sequencing of the libraries was done on an Illumina HiSeq2000 using paired-end 100 bp reads. As for how the authors treated the data: SOAPnuke was used to process the raw data, with reads discarded if the reads contained adapters or uncalled bases, had a mean Phred below 15, or lacked an exact constant-primer or identifier match. COPE v1.2.5 was used to merge high-quality paired reads, and clonotypes were defined as unique nucleotide sequences. MiTCR v1.1 was used to align the clonotypes against IMGT TRBV, TRBD and TRBJ reference segments. The analysis was restricted to V-J combinations with a frequency above 0.0001, which together covered about 99% of the repertoires. The TCS score was defined as the ratio of F50 (clonal expansion) to E x V (chaos), calculated using BLOSUM62-based TCRdist between CDR3 peptides within each V-J. Welch's t-statistics and random forest reduced approximately 520 V-J features to roughly 13, which were used in a naive Bayes classifier (R e1071). Through fastp at Q25 and MiXCR, TCRdb rebuilt clones from the public reads, retaining in-frame beta chains. Records with the same CDR3 protein are collapsed into one entry carrying the most frequent genes and DNA. Clone size and V and J calls follow TCRdb, not the original study. The table for this sample lists hundreds of thousands of distinct CDR3 sequences; approximately 25% of them were counted only once. Jointly, the top ten make up under 40% of the sample.

CDR1 and CDR2, looked up from the germline V gene (reference sequence), are MNHEY and SMNVEV. From its cysteine to its phenylalanine, the CDR3 spans 15 amino acids. Solely the CDR3 DNA is kept, with 45 bases framed from the first base. Relative to germline, V is missing 2 bases and J is missing 2 bases, with 6 bases of the junction outside any gene match. The sequencing input was blood. The sequence came from a woman between 35 and 50 years old with Graves' ophthalmopathy. The chain was built from TRBV27 and TRBJ2-7; 7 middle bases align to TRBD1. The CDR3 loop reads CASSLIWGQTYEQYF. The base sequence is TGTGCCAGCAGTTTAATTTGGGGACAGACCTACGAGCAGTACTTC.